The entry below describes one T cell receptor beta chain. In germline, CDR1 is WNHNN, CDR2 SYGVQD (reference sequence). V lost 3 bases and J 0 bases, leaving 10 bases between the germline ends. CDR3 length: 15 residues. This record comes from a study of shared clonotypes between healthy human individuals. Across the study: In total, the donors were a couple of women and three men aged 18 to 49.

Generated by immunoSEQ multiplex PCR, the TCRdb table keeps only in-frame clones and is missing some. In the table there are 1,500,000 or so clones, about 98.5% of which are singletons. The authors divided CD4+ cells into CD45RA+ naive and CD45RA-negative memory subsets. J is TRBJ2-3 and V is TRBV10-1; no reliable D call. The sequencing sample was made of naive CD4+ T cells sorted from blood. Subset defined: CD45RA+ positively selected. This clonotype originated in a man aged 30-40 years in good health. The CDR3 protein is CASSDRQTSTDTQYF. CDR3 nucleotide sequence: TGCGCCAGCAGTGATCGACAAACTAGCACAGATACGCAGTATTTT.